This section outlines one TCR beta chain sequence together with its context. Profiling relied on immunoSEQ multiplex PCR, and the TCRdb table lists in-frame clones only, not all of them. The repertoire holds fewer than 450,000 clones, with 80% to 90% as singletons. These data are taken from a study of blood T cell repertoires in COVID-19. This CDR3 has 13 amino acids. Per germline, CDR1 SGHRS and CDR2 YFSETQ. V lost 5 bases to trimming and J lost 8 bases, with 13 bases between them. The specimen sequenced was peripheral blood. The receptor was isolated from a woman in her fifties or sixties with COVID-19, enrolled during active disease. The genes are TRBV5-1 and TRBJ1-4; D remains unclear. This chain's CDR3 is CASSESSYEKLFF. The CDR3 nucleotides are TGCGCCAGCAGTGAGTCCTCCTACGAAAAACTGTTTTTT.